Below, one T cell receptor beta chain is given with its context. The sample originates from a study of cytomegalovirus exposure and HLA in healthy donors. In the PCR, 60 Vbeta and 13 Jbeta primers were used. Sequencing was performed with immunoSEQ multiplex PCR; in TCRdb, only in-frame clones are kept and a portion is missing. The sample carries around 140,000 clones, about 79% recorded once. The sequencing sample was made of PBMCs. The TCR originated in a male donor in good health and CMV-seronegative.

The CDR3 nucleotides read TGTGCCAGCAGCTTAGGACTAGCTCAAGAGACCCAGTACTTC. It encodes CASSLGLAQETQYF. The J gene is TRBJ2-5, the V gene TRBV7-2; 7 bases fit TRBD2. Germline loops: CDR1 SGHTA, CDR2 FQGNSA. V lost 1 base to trimming and J lost 2 bases; unmatched junction nucleotides: 1. The CDR3 runs to 14 residues.